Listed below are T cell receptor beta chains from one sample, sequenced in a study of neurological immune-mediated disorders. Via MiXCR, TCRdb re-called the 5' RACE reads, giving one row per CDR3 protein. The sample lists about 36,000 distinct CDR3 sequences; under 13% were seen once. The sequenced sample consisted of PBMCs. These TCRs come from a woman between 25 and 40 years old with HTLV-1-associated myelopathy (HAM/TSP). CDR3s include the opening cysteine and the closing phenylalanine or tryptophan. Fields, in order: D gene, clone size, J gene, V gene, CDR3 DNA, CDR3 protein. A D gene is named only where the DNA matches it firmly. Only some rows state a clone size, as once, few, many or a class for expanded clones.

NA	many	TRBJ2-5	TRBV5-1	TGCGCCAGCAGCTCGCTAGAAAAAGAGACCCAGTACTTC	CASSSLEKETQYF
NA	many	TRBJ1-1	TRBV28	TGTGCCAGCAGTTTAAACGAGGGGTGGGGGACTGAAGCTTTCTTT	CASSLNEGWGTEAFF
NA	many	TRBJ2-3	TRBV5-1	TGCGCCAGCAGCCTCTTAGGAACAGATACGCAGTATTTT	CASSLLGTDTQYF
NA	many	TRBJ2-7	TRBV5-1	TGCGCCAGCAGCGCCTTGGGCGAGCAGTACTTC	CASSALGEQYF
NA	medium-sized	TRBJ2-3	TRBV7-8	TGTGCCAGCAGCTTAGGGGTCAGCACAGATACGCAGTATTTT	CASSLGVSTDTQYF
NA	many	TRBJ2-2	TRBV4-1	TGCGCCAGCAGATCTTTAGGGGCGCTTACCGGGGAGCTGTTTTTT	CASRSLGALTGELFF
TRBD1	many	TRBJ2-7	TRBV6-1	TGTGCCAGCAGTGAACCGGGACAGGGGTCCTACGAGCAGTACTTC	CASSEPGQGSYEQYF
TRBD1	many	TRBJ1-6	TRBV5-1	TGCGCCAGCAGCGAGACAGGGTTGGTGTCACCCCTCCACTTT	CASSETGLVSPLHF
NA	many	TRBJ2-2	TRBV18	TGTGCCAGCTCACGAGAGTCCAGGAACACCGGGGAGCTGTTTTTT	CASSRESRNTGELFF
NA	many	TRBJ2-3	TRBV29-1	TGCAGCGTTGACTATCCTCAGGGCACAGATACGCAGTATTTT	CSVDYPQGTDTQYF
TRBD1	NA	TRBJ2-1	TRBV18	TGTGCCAGCTCACCAAGGGACAGCTACAATGAGCAGTTCTTC	CASSPRDSYNEQFF
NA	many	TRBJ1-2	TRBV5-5	TGTGCCAGCAGCTTAGGCTATGGCTACACCTTC	CASSLGYGYTF
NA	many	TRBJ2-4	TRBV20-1	TGCAGTGCTCCCTCGGCAGGGACCCTTAGTGACATTCAGTACTTC	CSAPSAGTLSDIQYF
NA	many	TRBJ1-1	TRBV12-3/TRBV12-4	TGTGCCAGCACTGGAGGATACGGGATTGAAGCTTTCTTT	CASTGGYGIEAFF
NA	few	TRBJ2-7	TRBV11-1	TGTGCCAACAGCTCAGGACAGCCCTTCTCCTACGAGCAGTACTTC	CANSSGQPFSYEQYF
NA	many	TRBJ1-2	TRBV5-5	TGTGCCAGCAGCTTGGACACTGGCTACACCTTC	CASSLDTGYTF
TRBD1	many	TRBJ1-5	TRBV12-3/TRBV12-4	TGTGCCAGCGCAGACAGGGGCCGTGGCAATCAGCCCCAGCATTTT	CASADRGRGNQPQHF
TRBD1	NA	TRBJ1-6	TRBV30	TGTGCCTGGAGTAGGGGACAGACCCTCCACTTT	CAWSRGQTLHF
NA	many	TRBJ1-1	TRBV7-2	TGTGCCAGCAGCAGCTACCTGCGGGGGGCAGGGACTGAAGCTTTCTTT	CASSSYLRGAGTEAFF
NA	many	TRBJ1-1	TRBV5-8	TGTGCCAGCAGCGGTCGCGGGTTCCGGAACACTGAAGCTTTCTTT	CASSGRGFRNTEAFF
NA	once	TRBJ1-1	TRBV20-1	TGCAGTGCCAATTCCGGGGCATGGGACACTGAAGCTTTCTTT	CSANSGAWDTEAFF
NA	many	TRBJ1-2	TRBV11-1	TGTGCCAGCAGCTCACTTACGACGACCCGAAATTATGGCTACACCTTC	CASSSLTTTRNYGYTF
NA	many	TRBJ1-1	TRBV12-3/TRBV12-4	TGTGCCAGCAGCTACAGACGGGAGATGAACACTGAAGCTTTCTTT	CASSYRREMNTEAFF
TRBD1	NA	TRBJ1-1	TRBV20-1	TGCAGTGCCACCGGGACAGAGATTGAAGCTTTCTTT	CSATGTEIEAFF
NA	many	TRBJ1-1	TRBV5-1	TGCGCCAGCAGCTTGGTCTCGTCAGAAGCTTTCTTT	CASSLVSSEAFF
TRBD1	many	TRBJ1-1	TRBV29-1	TGCAGCGCAAGCATTCGGACAGGGGACGTGAGGCGCACTGAAGCTTTCTTT	CSASIRTGDVRRTEAFF
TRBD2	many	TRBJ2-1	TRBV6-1	TGTGCCAGCAGCACCGGGACTAGCGGCTTTGAGCAGTTCTTC	CASSTGTSGFEQFF
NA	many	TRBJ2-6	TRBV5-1	TGCGCCAGCAGCTTGGATCATTCTGGGGCCAACGTCCTGACTTTC	CASSLDHSGANVLTF
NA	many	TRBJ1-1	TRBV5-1	TGCGCCAGCAGCGCCGGCCACGGCAGACAGAACACTGAAGCTTTCTTT	CASSAGHGRQNTEAFF
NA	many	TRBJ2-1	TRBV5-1	TGCGCCAGCAGCAACGACAATGAGCAGTTCTTC	CASSNDNEQFF
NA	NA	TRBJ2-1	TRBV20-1	TGCAGTGCTAGAGTTCCGGGAAACTACAATGAGCAGTTCTTC	CSARVPGNYNEQFF
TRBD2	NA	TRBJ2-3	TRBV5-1	TGCGCCAGCAGCCAGACCCTAGCGGGGGGCACGGATACGCATTATTTT	CASSQTLAGGTDTHYF
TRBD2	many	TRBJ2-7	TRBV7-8	TGTGCCAGCAGCTTAGCGTCGAGCGGGGGGGCCTACGAGCAGTACTTC	CASSLASSGGAYEQYF
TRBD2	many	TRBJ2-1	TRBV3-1	TGTGCCAGCAGCCTAGGGACTAGCGGGGGGCGATACAATGAGCAGTTCTTC	CASSLGTSGGRYNEQFF
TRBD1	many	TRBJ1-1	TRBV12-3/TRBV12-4	TGTGCCAGCAGTTTCGGGGACAGGGATATACCCGAAGCTTTCTTT	CASSFGDRDIPEAFF
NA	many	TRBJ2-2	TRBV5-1	TGCGCCAGCAGCATTGGCGCGAACACCGGGGAGCTGTTTTTT	CASSIGANTGELFF
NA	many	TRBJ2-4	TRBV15	TGTGCCACCAGCAGAGATTTACAGGGTTCCAAAAACATTCAGTACTTC	CATSRDLQGSKNIQYF
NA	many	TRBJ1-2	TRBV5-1	TGCGCCAGCAGCTTGGGAGGCTCGACCCTTTCTAACTATGGCTACACCTTC	CASSLGGSTLSNYGYTF
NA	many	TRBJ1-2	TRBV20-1	TGCAGTGCTAGAGATTCTGGTGGGGGATATGGCTACACCTTC	CSARDSGGGYGYTF
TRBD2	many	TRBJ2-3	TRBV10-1	TGCGCCAGCAGTGACCAACTAGCGGGTGGCACAGATACGCAGTATTTT	CASSDQLAGGTDTQYF
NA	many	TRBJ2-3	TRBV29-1	TGCAGCGTTGAAGAACAGGGTCGGGCAGATACGCAGTATTTT	CSVEEQGRADTQYF
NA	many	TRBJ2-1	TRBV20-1	TGCAGTGTGGGTGGGGGCCGGGGGTCCTACAATGAGCAGTTCTTC	CSVGGGRGSYNEQFF